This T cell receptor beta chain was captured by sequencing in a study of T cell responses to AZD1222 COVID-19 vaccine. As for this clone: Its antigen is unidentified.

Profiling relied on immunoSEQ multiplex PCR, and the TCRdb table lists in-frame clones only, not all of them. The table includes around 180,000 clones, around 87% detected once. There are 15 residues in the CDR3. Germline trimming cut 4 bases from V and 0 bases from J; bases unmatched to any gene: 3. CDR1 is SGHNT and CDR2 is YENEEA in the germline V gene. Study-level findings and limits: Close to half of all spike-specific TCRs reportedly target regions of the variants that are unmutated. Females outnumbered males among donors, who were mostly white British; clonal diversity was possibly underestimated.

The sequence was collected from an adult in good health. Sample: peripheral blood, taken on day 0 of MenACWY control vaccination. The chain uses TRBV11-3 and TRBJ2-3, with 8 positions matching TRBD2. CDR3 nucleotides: TGTGCCAGCAGCTCGGGGGGGACAAGCACAGATACGCAGTATTTT. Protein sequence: CASSSGGTSTDTQYF.